Below are 18 T cell receptor beta chains sequenced from a single sample in a study of blood T cell repertoires in COVID-19. Generated by immunoSEQ multiplex PCR, the TCRdb table keeps only in-frame clones and is missing some. The repertoire holds some 530,000 clones, with 75% to 90% as singletons. Material for sequencing was peripheral blood. The source of these receptors is a human donor in a cohort sampled during active COVID-19.

This sequence joins TRBV2 and TRBJ1-4; TRBD1 matches 8 bases. The CDR3 covers 15 residues. The germline CDR1 and CDR2 sequences are SNHLY and FYNNEI. The ends lost 5 bases at V and 2 bases at J; junction bases unmatched: 4. The CDR3 DNA follows: TGTGCCAGCAGTATCACAGGGGGGACTAATGAAAAACTGTTTTTT. This gives the protein CASSITGGTNEKLFF.

The genes are TRBV15 and TRBJ2-5; D is perhaps TRBD2 (6 bases). Germline V gives CDR1 LNHNV, CDR2 YYDKDF (reference sequence). V lost 0 bases and J lost 1, with 9 bases in between. The length of the CDR3 is 15 residues. CDR3 DNA: TGTGCCACCAGCAGAGATCGGGGGACCCAAGAGACCCAGTACTTC. Translation gives CATSRDRGTQETQYF.

This clone was detected only a few times. CDR3 coding DNA: TGTGCCAGCAGTTACGGGGGGGCCTCACCCCTCCACTTT. Translated: CASSYGGASPLHF. The chain is built from TRBV6-5 and TRBJ1-6; TRBD1 might be the D (6 bases). Per germline, CDR1 MNHEY and CDR2 SVGAGI. The CDR3 is 13 amino acids. The V and J ends lost 2 bases and 10 bases respectively, with 9 bases between them.

V usage is TRBV6-5 and J usage is TRBJ2-1, with 13 bases matching TRBD2. Per the germline V gene, CDR1 is MNHEY and CDR2 is SVGAGI. The CDR3 loop spans 15 amino acids. V shed 5 bases, J shed 9 bases, and the junction held 7 bases outside the gene matches. As DNA, the CDR3 is TGTGCCAGCAGTATAACAACTAGCGGGAGGGGTGAGCAGTTCTTC. Protein product: CASSITTSGRGEQFF.

The chain employs TRBV5-1 and TRBJ2-1; 11 bases fit TRBD2. Trimming removed 3 bases from V and 5 bases from J; junction bases left unmatched: 1. CDR1 SGHRS and CDR2 YFSETQ come from the germline V gene. CDR3 length: 14 residues. CDR3 coding DNA: TGCGCCAGCAGCTCGGGACTAGCGGACAATGAGCAGTTCTTC. Protein: CASSSGLADNEQFF.

V is TRBV7-2 and J is TRBJ2-5; 7 nucleotides match TRBD2. Per the germline V gene, CDR1 is SGHTA and CDR2 is FQGNSA. Trimming cost V 5 bases and J 4 bases; bases outside gene matches: 4. This CDR3 comprises 13 residues. CDR3 sequence: CASSRGLGETQYF. DNA of the CDR3: TGTGCCAGCAGCCGCGGACTAGGAGAGACCCAGTACTTC.

This clone was seen just once. This chain links TRBV3-1 (or the pseudogene TRBV3-2) with TRBJ1-5; 7 nucleotides line up with TRBD1. This CDR3 is 16 amino acids long. The germline V gene has CDR1 LGHDT and CDR2 YNNKEL (reference sequence). Trimming cost V 0 bases and J 6 bases; bases outside gene matches: 8. The chain's CDR3 is CASSQEPTGMGQPQHF. CDR3 nucleotide sequence: TGTGCCAGCAGCCAAGAGCCGACAGGGATGGGTCAGCCCCAGCATTTT.

V gene TRBV29-1 combines with J gene TRBJ2-1; maybe TRBD2 (6 bases). Per germline, CDR1 SQVTM and CDR2 ANQGSEA. V shed 6 bases and J shed 0 bases, with 15 bases lying between them. This CDR3 region has 15 residues. The CDR3 loop reads CSVSPRENSYNEQFF. CDR3 in DNA: TGCAGCGTAAGCCCACGGGAGAACTCCTACAATGAGCAGTTCTTC.

V usage is TRBV6-6 and J usage is TRBJ1-5; 7 nucleotides match TRBD1. The CDR3 extends over 15 amino acids. The germline V gene encodes CDR1 MNHNY and CDR2 SVGAGI (reference sequence). After removal of 5 bases from V and 2 bases from J, the junction contained 6 bases not matched to a gene. CDR3: CASSPPTGRNQPQHF. The CDR3 DNA follows: TGTGCCAGCAGTCCGCCGACAGGGCGCAATCAGCCCCAGCATTTT.

The rearrangement uses TRBV21-1 and TRBJ2-1; TRBD2, the D gene given by the table, was not confirmed from the DNA. TRBV21-1 is given as a pseudogene. The CDR3 runs 12 residues. The CDR3 region is CASSKFKREQFF. For the CDR3, the DNA is TGTGCCAGCAGCAAATTCAAGCGTGAGCAGTTCTTC.

The V call is TRBV4-3, the J call TRBJ2-1; 10 positions match TRBD2. J gave up 0 bases and V 0 bases, and 5 bases lay outside the gene matches. This CDR3 region has 18 residues. Germline values: CDR1 LGHNA, CDR2 YSLEER. The CDR3 spells CASSQDELAGSSYNEQFF. The DNA of the CDR3 is TGCGCCAGCAGCCAAGATGAACTAGCGGGGAGCTCCTACAATGAGCAGTTCTTC.

The J gene is TRBJ1-1, the V gene TRBV6-1, with 7 bases aligning to TRBD1. CDR3 length equals 13 residues. CDR1 and CDR2 (germline): MNHNS, SASEGT. The ends lost 0 bases at V and 6 bases at J; junction bases unmatched: 1. The CDR3 region is CASSEAQGAEAFF. CDR3 bases: TGTGCCAGCAGTGAAGCCCAGGGGGCTGAAGCTTTCTTT.

The chain couples TRBV3-1 (or the pseudogene TRBV3-2) to TRBJ1-1, with D unresolved. V lost 4 bases and J lost 10, with 19 bases in between. Germline V gene data show CDR1 as LGHDT and CDR2 as YNNKEL (reference sequence). The CDR3 is 14 residues long. CDR3 nucleotides: TGTGCCAGCAGCCCGCCAGGCACCACAGTTGGAGCTTTCTTT. It codes for CASSPPGTTVGAFF.

The chain couples TRBV24-1 to TRBJ2-3; D may be TRBD1 (6 bases). This CDR3 comprises 19 residues. V lost 2 bases and J lost 9, with 29 bases in between. Looked up from germline, CDR1 is KGHDR and CDR2 is SFDVKD. CDR3 region: CATSDSANPGTIDEPTQYF. DNA for the CDR3: TGTGCCACCAGTGATTCAGCAAACCCCGGGACAATCGACGAACCCACGCAGTATTTT.

The chain combines TRBV28 with TRBJ2-1, with 11 bases identical to TRBD2. The CDR3 runs to 16 residues. Germline assignment: CDR1 MDHEN and CDR2 SYDVKM. V lost 10 bases, J lost 3 bases, and 11 bases stayed unmatched. CDR3 loop: CATRKRGLADYNEQFF. Written as DNA, the CDR3 is TGTGCCACCAGGAAGAGGGGACTAGCGGACTACAATGAGCAGTTCTTC.

The rearrangement uses TRBV30 and TRBJ1-1; TRBD1 agrees at 8 bases. V lost 3 bases and J lost 4; bases outside the gene matches: 7. Per germline, CDR1 GTSNPN and CDR2 SVGIG (reference sequence). CDR3 length: 14 residues. The DNA for the CDR3 is TGTGCCTGGAGCGCCGGACAGGGAAGCACTGAAGCTTTCTTT. Amino acids: CAWSAGQGSTEAFF.

Only one count was recorded for this clone. The chain combines TRBV7-6 with TRBJ2-2, with D possibly TRBD2 on 5 matching bases. CDR1 SGHVS and CDR2 FNYEAQ come from the germline V gene. Trimming removed 2 bases from V and 5 bases from J, with 6 bases in between. This CDR3 region has 13 residues. CDR3 DNA sequence: TGTGCCAGCAGCTTAAGGGAGACCGGGGAGCTGTTTTTT. Its protein product is CASSLRETGELFF.

The rearrangement links TRBV15 to TRBJ1-4; D is undetermined. The germline V and J ends were trimmed by 3 bases and 0 bases, with 11 bases remaining between them. CDR3 length: 16 residues. Germline CDR1 LNHNV, CDR2 YYDKDF (reference sequence). In nucleotides, the CDR3 is TGTGCCACCAGCAGGGAGGGAGTTCCAACTAATGAAAAACTGTTTTTT. This encodes CATSREGVPTNEKLFF.